Listed below are T cell receptor beta chains from one sample, sequenced in a study of molecular identifiers for immune sequencing clone quantification. TCRdb analysed the PCR reads with MiXCR anew, one entry per CDR3 protein. This table has hundreds of thousands of distinct CDR3 sequences, less than 30% appearing once. The sequenced sample was naive CD8+ T cells from blood, with Jurkat cell RNA spiked in. These receptors came from a human donor in good health. Some libraries in this study had Jurkat cell RNA spiked in. CDR3s include the opening cysteine and the closing phenylalanine or tryptophan. D genes are given only for firm matches. Clone sizes are given selectively: once, few, many, or a class where the clone is expanded.

V	J	D	length	size	DNA	CDR3
TRBV7-6	TRBJ2-3	.	15	many	TGTGCCAGCAGCGAATCGCGGACAGCCACAGATACGCAGTATTTT	CASSESRTATDTQYF
TRBV10-3	TRBJ2-5	TRBD2	18	.	TGTGCCATCAGTGAAAGACTAGCGGGGGGGCCAGCCCAAGAGACCCAGTACTTC	CAISERLAGGPAQETQYF
TRBV9	TRBJ2-7	.	15	.	TGTGCCAGCAGGCGGGGTCCCGGGTCCTTCGACGAGCAGTACTTC	CASRRGPGSFDEQYF
TRBV27	TRBJ1-1	.	13	few	TGTGCCAGCAGGGGACTACACGTTTCTGAAGCTTTCTTT	CASRGLHVSEAFF
TRBV4-3	TRBJ2-7	TRBD1	15	.	TGCGCCAGCAGCCAAGGACAGGGGGCTGTATACGCGCCGTACTTC	CASSQGQGAVYAPYF
TRBV7-9	TRBJ2-7	TRBD1	16	many	TGTGCCAGCAGCTTAGCCCTCGGGACAGGGGATGACGAGCAGTACTTC	CASSLALGTGDDEQYF
TRBV30	TRBJ2-3	TRBD2	17	many	TGTGCCTGGAGTGTACGTGCGGGGCGGGGGGGCCAAGGTACGCAGTATTTT	CAWSVRAGRGGQGTQYF
TRBV2	TRBJ1-1	.	14	few	TGTGCCAGCACCGAGGGTGGTTTGAACACTGAAGCTTTCTTT	CASTEGGLNTEAFF
TRBV6-5	TRBJ2-3	.	15	many	TGTGCCAGCAGTTACTCGGGTCCCAAGACAGATACGCAGTATTTT	CASSYSGPKTDTQYF
TRBV9	TRBJ2-2	TRBD2	13	many	TGTGCCAGTTCCAGCGGGGGGACCGGGGAGCTGTTTTTT	CASSSGGTGELFF
TRBV4-3	TRBJ2-7	.	15	once	TGCGCCACCAGCCAAGATATTCCCCCGCGCTACGAGCAGTACTTC	CATSQDIPPRYEQYF
TRBV2	TRBJ2-2	TRBD2	20	.	TGCGCCAGCAACCTAGAGCTTGACTCGGCGGGAGGGCTTCTTCCCGGGGAGCTGTTTTTT	CASNLELDSAGGLLPGELFF
TRBV12-3/TRBV12-4	TRBJ2-3	.	17	.	TGTGCCAGCAGTTTAGCCCCCGCCCGCGGGCGTACAGATACGCAGTATTTT	CASSLAPARGRTDTQYF
TRBV4-3	TRBJ1-1	TRBD1	15	few	TGCGCCAGCAGCCAGGGGACAGGGAGTCTTACTGAAGCTTTCTTT	CASSQGTGSLTEAFF
TRBV27	TRBJ2-1	.	14	.	TGTGCCAGCAGTTTAACAGTTTCCTACAATGAGCAGTTCTTC	CASSLTVSYNEQFF
TRBV12-5	TRBJ2-5	.	15	many	TGTGCTAGTGGTTTGCCAGGGGACGGCGAGGAGACCCAGTACTTC	CASGLPGDGEETQYF
TRBV19	TRBJ2-7	.	15	few	TGTGCCAGTAGTATAGCGGCGGGACAGAGCTACGAGCAGTACTTC	CASSIAAGQSYEQYF
TRBV7-6	TRBJ1-1	.	13	many	TGTGCCAGCAGCTTCTCCATGGACACTGAAGCTTTCTTT	CASSFSMDTEAFF
TRBV27	TRBJ1-2	.	13	few	TGTGCCAGCAGTTTATCTGGGCAGCATGGCTACACCTTC	CASSLSGQHGYTF
TRBV12-3/TRBV12-4	TRBJ2-3	TRBD2	16	.	TGTGCCAGCAGTTTATCTAGCGGGGGGCGGGCAGATACGCAGTATTTT	CASSLSSGGRADTQYF
TRBV6-6	TRBJ1-5	.	14	many	TGTGCCAGCAGTTACCGAGCCCGCAATCAGCCCCAGCATTTT	CASSYRARNQPQHF
TRBV18	TRBJ1-1	.	13	.	TGTGCCAGCTCACCCGGAGAAAACACTGAAGCTTTCTTT	CASSPGENTEAFF
TRBV6-5	TRBJ2-7	TRBD2	13	many	TGTGCCAGCAGTACTAGCGGAACCTACGAGCAGTACTTC	CASSTSGTYEQYF
TRBV6-6	TRBJ2-7	.	14	.	TGTGCCAGCATTCCGGGACGGATGAGCTACGAGCAGTACTTC	CASIPGRMSYEQYF
TRBV18	TRBJ2-6	.	17	.	TGTGCCAGCTCACCACCGTTCCGGGGCTCTGGGGCCAACGTCCTGACTTTC	CASSPPFRGSGANVLTF
TRBV13	TRBJ2-7	.	17	.	TGTGCCAGCAGCCCTAAAAGTATCGGGGACAAGATAAGGTGGCAGTACTTC	CASSPKSIGDKIRWQYF
TRBV7-6	TRBJ2-7	TRBD1	12	.	TGTGCCGGCAGCCCGACAGGGTCCGAGCAGTACTTC	CAGSPTGSEQYF
TRBV19	TRBJ2-3	.	14	few	TGTGCCAGTAGTCCCGGGGGCTGGACAGATACGCAGTATTTT	CASSPGGWTDTQYF
TRBV4-2	TRBJ2-2	TRBD1	16	many	TGTGCCAGCAGCCAAGAGGACAGGGTGGGCACCGGGGAGCTGTTTTTT	CASSQEDRVGTGELFF
TRBV11-2	TRBJ2-4	.	14	.	TGTGCCAGCAGCTTCACCGGAGCCAAAAACATTCAGTACTTC	CASSFTGAKNIQYF
TRBV27	TRBJ2-7	TRBD2	14	.	TGTGCCAGCAGCTGGAGTAGCGGGAGTTACGAGCAGTACTTC	CASSWSSGSYEQYF
TRBV19	TRBJ2-7	.	15	few	TGTGCCAGTAGTATGATGGGGGGCGTGGTTGGCGAGCAGTACTTC	CASSMMGGVVGEQYF
TRBV11-2	TRBJ2-2	.	15	.	TGTGCCAGCAGCTTCGGGGGTTTCGGGGACGGGGAGCTGTTTTTT	CASSFGGFGDGELFF
TRBV3-1	TRBJ1-1	.	15	few	TGTGCCAGCAGCCCAGACGTGGGGCCGTACACTGAAGCTTTCTTT	CASSPDVGPYTEAFF
TRBV30	TRBJ1-5	.	13	many	TGTGCCTGGAGTGTAATGGGAAGTCAGCCCCAGCATTTT	CAWSVMGSQPQHF
TRBV12-3/TRBV12-4	TRBJ1-6	.	14	few	TGTGCCAGCAGTTTCGCGACCGACACCCTCACCCTCCACTTT	CASSFATDTLTLHF
TRBV7-9	TRBJ2-7	TRBD1	13	few	TGTGCCACGGACCGGGACAGCTCCTACGAGCAGTACTTC	CATDRDSSYEQYF
TRBV27	TRBJ2-3	TRBD2	17	.	TGTGCCAGCAGTTCCCGGACTAGCGGGAGGGCCGCAGATACGCAGTATTTT	CASSSRTSGRAADTQYF
TRBV10-2	TRBJ2-5	.	16	.	TGCGCCAGCAGTGACGCCCAGCGCCTAAGGCGGGAGACCCAGTACTTC	CASSDAQRLRRETQYF
TRBV29-1	TRBJ2-7	.	12	.	TGCAGCGTTGAGGTTCAGGGCTACGAGCAGTACTTC	CSVEVQGYEQYF
TRBV7-6	TRBJ2-2	.	14	.	TGTGCCAGCAGCTTAGAATGGGGCGGCGGGGAGCTGTTTTTT	CASSLEWGGGELFF
TRBV6-6	TRBJ1-2	TRBD1	16	many	TGTGCCAGCAAGAGCCGGGACAGAGATTTCATTATGGGCTACACCTTC	CASKSRDRDFIMGYTF
TRBV27	TRBJ1-1	.	13	many	TGTGCCAGCAGTTTGGCTTTGGACACTGAAGCTTTCTTT	CASSLALDTEAFF
TRBV2	TRBJ2-5	.	19	few	TGTGCCAGCAATCCCTCTGTCGGGACCCCGTTGGGGGAACAAGAGACCCAGTACTTC	CASNPSVGTPLGEQETQYF
TRBV10-2	TRBJ1-2	.	13	many	TGCGCCAGCAGTGGGGCAGGGACTTATGGCTACACCTTC	CASSGAGTYGYTF
TRBV14	TRBJ2-6	TRBD2	19	many	TGTGCCAGCAGCCCCTGGACTAGCGGGAGGGCCCTTGGGGCCAACGTCCTGACTTTC	CASSPWTSGRALGANVLTF
TRBV11-2	TRBJ2-1	.	16	many	TGTGCCAGCAGCTTAGGGCAGGGAGGCTCCTACAATGAGCAGTTCTTC	CASSLGQGGSYNEQFF